This T cell receptor beta chain was retrieved from a study of blood T cell repertoires in COVID-19. Study background: The cDNA or gDNA used as material had been derived from T cells, B-cell-depleted T cells, or PBMCs.

V shed 6 bases and J 4 bases; nucleotides not matched to a gene: 4. The CDR3 sequence is 13 residues long. Germline lookup yields CDR1 SGDLS and CDR2 YYNGEE. Sequencing was performed with immunoSEQ multiplex PCR; in TCRdb, only in-frame clones are kept and a portion is missing. Of about 210,000 clones listed, around 82% are singletons. The TCR was taken from a woman in her thirties or forties with active or convalescent COVID-19. The sequencing input was peripheral blood. V gene TRBV9 combines with J gene TRBJ1-1; 9 bases agree with TRBD1. The CDR3 DNA reads as TGTGCCAGCACCCCGACAGGGGGCACTGAAGCTTTCTTT. Translated, it gives CASTPTGGTEAFF.